Listed here are 18 T cell receptor beta chains from one sample, sequenced in a study of cytomegalovirus exposure and HLA in healthy donors. The table came from immunoSEQ multiplex PCR; TCRdb's copy has only in-frame clones and leaves some out. The data contain approximately 180,000 clones, around 87% of them singletons. Material: PBMCs. These receptors originate from a woman in her twenties or thirties in good health and CMV-seronegative.

V is TRBV7-2 and J is TRBJ1-2; TRBD1 aligns across 7 bases. With 1 base clipped from V and 3 bases from J, the junction kept 2 bases outside the gene matches. Germline V gene data show CDR1 as SGHTA and CDR2 as FQGNSA. The CDR3 sequence is 14 residues long. CDR3 bases: TGTGCCAGCAGCTTAGACAGGGGTGACTATGGCTACACCTTC. This encodes CASSLDRGDYGYTF.

The V gene is TRBV7-9, the J gene TRBJ2-2; weak D call: TRBD1 (5 bases). The CDR3 contains 14 residues. Deletions cut 2 bases from V and 4 bases from J, with 8 bases between. Germline CDR1 and CDR2: SEHNR and FQNEAQ (reference sequence). The CDR3 DNA follows: TGTGCCAGCAGCTTATTAGGGGTCACCGGGGAGCTGTTTTTT. Amino acid sequence: CASSLLGVTGELFF.

The chain carries TRBV5-4 and TRBJ2-5; tentative D call: TRBD2 (6 bases). The CDR3 loop spans 15 amino acids. CDR1 is SGHNT and CDR2 is YYREEE in the germline V gene (reference sequence). The germline V and J ends were trimmed by 2 bases and 1 base, with 12 bases remaining between them. The CDR3, as DNA: TGTGCCAGCAGCTTCTTCCTAGCGTCCCAAGAGACCCAGTACTTC. Protein sequence: CASSFFLASQETQYF.

This rearrangement joins TRBV25-1 to TRBJ2-7; possible D gene TRBD1, 6 bases. V was clipped by 6 bases and J by 8 bases, with 26 bases between them. In germline, CDR1 is MGHDK, CDR2 SYGVNS. The CDR3 is made up of 16 amino acids. The CDR3 loop reads CASSPAYQGSRRQQYF. In nucleotides, the CDR3 is TGTGCCAGCAGCCCAGCTTACCAGGGGTCGCGACGCCAGCAGTACTTC.

V and J are TRBV6-5 and TRBJ2-1, with 9 bases that match TRBD2. CDR3 size: 15 residues. In germline, CDR1 is MNHEY, CDR2 SVGAGI. Germline trimming cut 5 bases from V and 0 bases from J; bases unmatched to any gene: 2. The CDR3 sequence is CASSRSGGSYNEQFF. The CDR3 DNA reads TGTGCCAGCAGTCGTAGCGGGGGCTCCTACAATGAGCAGTTCTTC.

The gene calls are TRBV6-1 and TRBJ2-2, with TRBD1 identical over 7 bases. The germline V gene has CDR1 MNHNS and CDR2 SASEGT. Unmatched junction bases numbered 8, after V lost 6 bases and J lost 4 bases. The CDR3 sequence is 15 residues long. This chain's CDR3 is CASSLDRAGTGELFF. The CDR3 nucleotides read TGTGCCAGCAGCCTAGACAGGGCAGGCACCGGGGAGCTGTTTTTT.

This clone was found once. The gene calls are TRBV9 and TRBJ1-1; D call uncertain. Germline V gene lookup returns CDR1 SGDLS and CDR2 YYNGEE. The length of the CDR3 is 13 residues. V was pared by 3 bases and J by 6 bases, with 12 bases between. The CDR3: CASSAPFSAEAFF. The CDR3 nucleotides read TGTGCCAGCAGCGCCCCGTTTTCGGCTGAAGCTTTCTTT.

The rearrangement joins TRBV5-1 to TRBJ2-4, with TRBD2 as a possible D gene (7 bases). Trimming shortened V by 0 bases and J by 3 bases, and 25 bases separated the two germline ends. The CDR3 loop spans 20 amino acids. Germline CDR1 is SGHRS and CDR2 is YFSETQ. DNA for the CDR3: TGCGCCAGCAGCTTGGTTGGCGGGGGCCCTTATTTCAACTACAAAAACATTCAGTACTTC. The encoded protein is CASSLVGGGPYFNYKNIQYF.

CDR3 in DNA: TGCGCCAGCAGCCTAGGGGGACAGATGCAGTTCTTC. It codes for CASSLGGQMQFF. V is TRBV5-1 and J is TRBJ2-1; the match to TRBD1 covers 7 bases. The CDR3 has 12 residues. The germline V gene encodes CDR1 SGHRS and CDR2 YFSETQ. Trimming at V came to 4 bases and at J to 12 bases, leaving 7 bases not matched to a gene.

This rearrangement joins TRBV7-2 to TRBJ1-2; TRBD1 matches at 8 bases. The CDR3 is 14 amino acids. V dropped 8 bases and J dropped 3; count of bases not matched to a gene: 8. CDR1 is SGHTA, CDR2 FQGNSA, per germline. DNA for the CDR3: TGTGCCAGCCGCAAGACAGGGGAGGACTATGGCTACACCTTC. This sequence encodes CASRKTGEDYGYTF.

The gene calls are TRBV18 and TRBJ1-1; TRBD1 agrees at 7 bases. The V and J ends lost 3 bases and 4 bases, in that order; junction bases with no gene match: 11. The CDR3 loop spans 16 amino acids. The germline V gene has CDR1 KGHSH and CDR2 LQKENI. CDR3 in amino acids: CASSPKDHRGVTEAFF. The DNA for the CDR3 is TGTGCCAGCTCACCCAAAGATCACAGGGGAGTCACTGAAGCTTTCTTT.

The gene calls are TRBV2 and TRBJ1-4; 7 nucleotides align to TRBD1. Germline V gives CDR1 SNHLY, CDR2 FYNNEI. Losses at the gene ends were 6 bases for V and 3 bases for J; bases not matched to a gene: 4. This CDR3 comprises 14 residues. The CDR3 sequence is CASRPGQPNEKLFF. The CDR3, as DNA: TGTGCCAGCAGACCGGGACAGCCTAATGAAAAACTGTTTTTT. The full variable domain, its missing parts supplied by reference TRBV2 and TRBJ1-4, is EPEVTQTPSHQVTQMGQEVILRCVPISNHLYFYWYRQILGQKVEFLVSFYNNEISEKSEIFDDQFSVERPDGSNFTLKIRSTKLEDSAMYFCASRPGQPNEKLFFGSGTQLSVL.

The genes are TRBV6-1 and TRBJ1-1; D ambiguous. The V end lost 6 bases, the J end lost 5 bases, and 13 bases lay between the germline ends. Germline assignment: CDR1 MNHNS and CDR2 SASEGT. There are 13 residues in the CDR3. CDR3 in DNA: TGTGCCAGCAGCCTCTTCGTATCGACTGAAGCTTTCTTT. It translates to CASSLFVSTEAFF.

J is TRBJ2-7 and V is TRBV6-1; 12 bases agree with TRBD1. Germline assignment: CDR1 MNHNS and CDR2 SASEGT. The J segment lost 3 bases and the V segment lost 2 bases, leaving 5 bases of the junction unmatched. There are 16 residues in the CDR3. The CDR3 region has the DNA TGTGCCAGCAGTGAAACCGGGACAGGGGGCCTCTACGAGCAGTACTTC. As protein: CASSETGTGGLYEQYF.

The V and J genes are TRBV2 and TRBJ2-1; weak D call: TRBD2 (6 bases). The CDR3 is made up of 14 amino acids. Germline assignment: CDR1 SNHLY and CDR2 FYNNEI. The ends were cut back, 9 bases at V and 5 bases at J, with 17 bases in the middle. The CDR3 nucleotides are TGTGCCAGTTTGACGGTGCGGGGAAACAATGAGCAGTTCTTC. Translated, it gives CASLTVRGNNEQFF. Filled out from reference TRBV2 and TRBJ2-1, the complete variable domain reads EPEVTQTPSHQVTQMGQEVILRCVPISNHLYFYWYRQILGQKVEFLVSFYNNEISEKSEIFDDQFSVERPDGSNFTLKIRSTKLEDSAMYFCASLTVRGNNEQFFGPGTRLTVL.

This clone has a single count. V and J are TRBV27 and TRBJ1-2, with 8 bases matching TRBD1. This CDR3 has 13 residues. The germline CDR1 and CDR2 sequences are MNHEY and SMNVEV (reference sequence). With 6 bases clipped from V and 2 bases from J, the junction kept 2 bases outside the gene matches. CDR3 amino acids: CASSRGQNYGYTF. CDR3 DNA: TGTGCCAGCAGCAGGGGGCAGAACTATGGCTACACCTTC.

In regard to this clone: Other nucleotide sequences from this sample produce the same CDR3. The genes are TRBV7-8 and TRBJ1-2; 10 bases match TRBD1. Germline-derived CDR1 and CDR2 are SGHVS and FQNEAQ. V lost 5 bases to trimming and J lost 8 bases; unmatched junction nucleotides: 8. The CDR3 is made up of 14 amino acids. CDR3 loop: CASSPRDRGSGYTF. CDR3 bases: TGTGCCAGCAGCCCCCGGGACAGGGGTAGCGGCTACACCTTC.

V gene TRBV5-4 combines with J gene TRBJ1-1, with D unresolved. The germline gives CDR1 SGHNT, CDR2 YYREEE (reference sequence). The CDR3 extends over 13 amino acids. V dropped 4 bases and J dropped 2 bases, with 9 bases sitting between them. The CDR3 DNA reads TGTGCCAGCAGCACGACAACAAACACTGAAGCTTTCTTT. This codes for CASSTTTNTEAFF.